A single sample gave rise to the 28 T cell receptor beta chains below, sequenced in a study of T cells in Graves' hyperthyroidism and ophthalmopathy. TCR beta CDR3 region amplification was performed from RNA transcripts. Primed by the HTBI set, a first-round RT-PCR was run on the TCR CDR3. Each CDR3 protein is one row after TCRdb ran MiXCR on the multiplex PCR reads. The sample yields a few hundred thousand distinct CDR3 sequences, less than 20% seen once. The sequenced sample consisted of blood. These receptors all come from a woman between 25 and 40 years old with Graves' hyperthyroidism.

Many counts were recorded for this clonotype. This chain connects TRBV7-6 to TRBJ2-1; D ambiguous. Germline CDR1 and CDR2: SGHVS and FNYEAQ. This CDR3 is built from 12 residues. The germline V and J ends were trimmed by 6 bases and 9 bases, with 12 bases remaining between them. CDR3 loop: CASSPRMGEQFF. The CDR3 DNA follows: TGTGCCAGCAGTCCCCGGATGGGTGAGCAGTTCTTC.

This clonotype was counted at least ten times. This rearrangement joins TRBV5-1 to TRBJ2-1; 10 bases are a match to TRBD1. V lost 4 bases and J lost 9; bases outside the gene matches: 7. This CDR3 comprises 14 residues. Germline assignment: CDR1 SGHRS and CDR2 YFSETQ. The CDR3 is CASSPGQGKVEQFF. Written as DNA, the CDR3 is TGCGCCAGCAGCCCGGGACAGGGGAAGGTTGAGCAGTTCTTC.

This clonotype showed up many times. The chain combines TRBV24-1 with TRBJ1-1, with TRBD1 identical over 7 bases. The germline CDR1 and CDR2 sequences are KGHDR and SFDVKD. The CDR3 runs to 15 residues. With 3 bases clipped from V and 4 bases from J, the junction kept 7 bases outside the gene matches. CDR3 coding DNA: TGTGCCACCAGTGATGGACAGGAATCTCGCACTGAAGCTTTCTTT. It yields the protein CATSDGQESRTEAFF.

This clonotype was recorded at least ten times. The gene calls are TRBV7-9 and TRBJ1-1; possible D gene TRBD1, 5 bases. With 5 bases removed from V and 4 bases from J, the gap between germline ends came to 8 bases. The CDR3 has 12 residues. Germline V lookup: CDR1 SEHNR, CDR2 FQNEAQ (reference sequence). The CDR3 sequence is CASSGAGTEAFF. DNA for the CDR3: TGTGCCAGCAGCGGGGCGGGCACTGAAGCTTTCTTT.

The rearrangement links TRBV19 to TRBJ1-1, with no clear D. CDR1 LNHDA and CDR2 SQIVND come from the germline V gene (reference sequence). Trimming pared 3 bases from V and 3 bases from J, leaving 14 bases between. The CDR3 has 15 residues. CDR3 bases: TGTGCCAGTAGTATTTCCGGGCTTCGGGACACTGAAGCTTTCTTT. It encodes CASSISGLRDTEAFF. The variable domain in full, with the rest retrieved from reference TRBV19 and TRBJ1-1, is DGGITQSPKYLFRKEGQNVTLSCEQNLNHDAMYWYRQDPGQGLRLIYYSQIVNDFQKGDIAEGYSVSREKKESFPLTVTSAQKNPTAFYLCASSISGLRDTEAFFGQGTRLTVV.

In this sample, this clonotype turned up many times. The V and J genes are TRBV20-1 and TRBJ2-1; D possibly matches TRBD1 or TRBD2 (5 bases each). CDR1 is DFQATT and CDR2 is SNEGSKA in the germline V gene (reference sequence). CDR3 length: 12 amino acids. Trimming shortened V by 3 bases and J by 7 bases, and 10 bases separated the two germline ends. The CDR3 here is CSARGVTNEQFF. As DNA, the CDR3 is TGCAGTGCTAGGGGGGTCACTAATGAGCAGTTCTTC.

This clonotype was detected ten times or more. The rearrangement uses TRBV6-1 and TRBJ2-7, with TRBD1 matching over 7 bases. V lost 6 bases and J lost 1; bases outside the gene matches: 3. Germline V gives CDR1 MNHNS, CDR2 SASEGT. The CDR3 has 13 amino acids. The CDR3 reads CASSKGQSYEQYF. The CDR3 coding sequence is TGTGCCAGCAGCAAGGGACAGTCCTACGAGCAGTACTTC.

The sample holds a few counts of this clonotype. The chain recombines TRBV19 with TRBJ2-3, with TRBD1 matching over 7 bases. CDR1 and CDR2 from the germline V gene are LNHDA and SQIVND (reference sequence). There are 15 residues in the CDR3. The trim removed 7 bases at V and 5 bases at J, leaving 12 bases unmatched. The CDR3 protein is CASTEEGRGRDTQYF. Written as DNA, the CDR3 is TGTGCCAGTACCGAAGAGGGCAGGGGGAGAGATACGCAGTATTTT.

This clonotype was seen many times. The rearrangement links TRBV18 to TRBJ1-1, with no clear D. Germline CDR1 reads KGHSH; CDR2 reads LQKENI. There are 13 residues in the CDR3. Trimming left V 1 base short and J 4 bases short, with 7 bases between. CDR3: CASSPQSSTEAFF. CDR3 bases: TGTGCCAGCTCACCACAGAGCAGCACTGAAGCTTTCTTT.

This clonotype came up many times. This chain joins TRBV27 and TRBJ2-7, with D possibly TRBD1 on 5 matching bases. Germline values: CDR1 MNHEY, CDR2 SMNVEV (reference sequence). The V and J ends lost 3 bases and 3 bases respectively, with 12 bases between them. This CDR3 contains 14 residues. CDR3 in amino acids: CASSLSPGFYEQYF. Here the CDR3 DNA reads TGTGCCAGCAGTTTGTCCCCAGGGTTCTACGAGCAGTACTTC.

This clonotype was counted at least ten times. The genes are TRBV6-5 and TRBJ2-7; D call uncertain. The germline V gene has CDR1 MNHEY and CDR2 SVGAGI. Trimming removed 0 bases at V and 6 bases at J, with 9 bases between. The CDR3 contains 13 residues. CDR3 sequence: CASSYSRLREQYF. The DNA of the CDR3 is TGTGCCAGCAGTTACTCGCGTCTCCGCGAGCAGTACTTC.

In DNA form, the CDR3 reads TGTGCCAGCAGCTCAGAACTCTCAGCTGGTGAGCAGTTCTTC. This translates into CASSSELSAGEQFF. The rearrangement links TRBV11-1 to TRBJ2-1; D gene ambiguous. The CDR3 sequence is 14 residues long. The V end was cut by 4 bases, the J end by 9 bases, with 16 bases between. Germline V lookup: CDR1 SGHAT, CDR2 FQDESV (reference sequence).

The rearrangement joins TRBV7-9 to TRBJ2-7; D not certain. Germline loops: CDR1 SEHNR, CDR2 FQNEAQ (reference sequence). The CDR3 spans 14 residues. V lost 4 bases and J lost 7, with 17 bases in between. The CDR3 loop is CASSSTGSQEEQYF. CDR3 coding DNA: TGTGCCAGCAGCTCAACCGGGTCTCAGGAGGAGCAGTACTTC.

The genes are TRBV11-3 and TRBJ2-3; TRBD2 matches at 8 bases. The CDR3 has 15 amino acids. CDR1 is SGHNT, CDR2 YENEEA, per germline. The trim removed 4 bases at V and 4 bases at J, leaving 7 bases unmatched. This CDR3 is CASSSTGGPSDTQYF. For the CDR3, the DNA is TGTGCCAGCAGCTCGACGGGAGGGCCTTCAGATACGCAGTATTTT.

The sample holds a few counts of this clonotype. V and J are TRBV30 and TRBJ2-1; D not resolved. The CDR3 is 14 residues long. V was clipped by 2 bases and J by 0 bases, with 8 bases between them. Germline V gene data show CDR1 as GTSNPN and CDR2 as SVGIG (reference sequence). The CDR3 coding sequence is TGTGCCTGGAGTACAGAGAGCTCCTACAATGAGCAGTTCTTC. This codes for CAWSTESSYNEQFF.

This clonotype was seen at least ten times. This chain links TRBV12-3 or TRBV12-4 with TRBJ2-6; tentatively, D is TRBD2 (5 bases). The CDR3 loop spans 18 amino acids. Trimming shortened V by 5 bases and J by 0 bases, and 17 bases separated the two germline ends. For the CDR3, the DNA is TGTGCCAGCAGTCCTAGCCCAGCGCGCCTCTCTGGGGCCAACGTCCTGACTTTC. Amino acids: CASSPSPARLSGANVLTF.

This clonotype has ten or more counts. V and J are TRBV20-1 and TRBJ2-2; D not certain. The CDR3 consists of 12 residues. The germline V and J ends were trimmed by 4 bases and 5 bases, with 8 bases remaining between them. Per the germline V gene, CDR1 is DFQATT and CDR2 is SNEGSKA (reference sequence). CDR3 in amino acids: CSATWGTGELFF. In nucleotides, the CDR3 is TGCAGTGCTACTTGGGGTACCGGGGAGCTGTTTTTT.

This clonotype was counted at least ten times. This chain joins TRBV27 and TRBJ1-1, with a weak D call TRBD1 (5 bases). CDR1 MNHEY and CDR2 SMNVEV come from the germline V gene (reference sequence). Trimming left V 0 bases short and J 5 bases short, with 13 bases between. The CDR3 totals 15 residues. This CDR3 is CASSLSPGGGTEAFF. CDR3 coding DNA: TGTGCCAGCAGTTTATCCCCCGGGGGGGGGACTGAAGCTTTCTTT.

This clonotype has ten or more counts. V gene TRBV7-2 combines with J gene TRBJ2-3; 9 bases match TRBD1. Germline assignment: CDR1 SGHTA and CDR2 FQGNSA. The CDR3 has 15 amino acids. The V segment lost 5 bases and the J segment 1 base; nucleotides outside the gene matches: 4. DNA of the CDR3: TGTGCCAGCAGCCGGACAGGGGAGGGCACAGATACGCAGTATTTT. Encoded protein: CASSRTGEGTDTQYF.

This chain joins TRBV6-1 and TRBJ2-7, with 13 bases that match TRBD2. The CDR3 spans 16 residues. V trimming: 6 bases; J trimming: 3 bases; junction bases outside the gene matches: 8. Germline assignment: CDR1 MNHNS and CDR2 SASEGT. CDR3 in DNA: TGTGCCAGCAGCGCACGACTAGCGGGAGGTGTCTACGAGCAGTACTTC. This gives the protein CASSARLAGGVYEQYF.

With respect to this clonotype: This clone may be a read error of a much larger clone one base away. J is TRBJ1-3 and V is TRBV3-1, with a tentative D call TRBD1 (5 bases). The CDR3 contains 13 residues. Trimming removed 1 base at V and 9 bases at J, with 10 bases between. Germline loops: CDR1 LGHDT, CDR2 YNNKEL (reference sequence). The CDR3 coding sequence is TGTGCCAGCAGCCAAGCAGTGGGGGGCACCATATATTTT. This encodes CASSQAVGGTIYF.

This clonotype was found many times. V and J are TRBV7-7 and TRBJ2-1; 14 positions agree with TRBD2. The CDR3 is made up of 16 amino acids. Germline V CDR1 and CDR2: SSHAT, FNYEAQ (reference sequence). Trimming at V came to 5 bases and at J to 5 bases, leaving 5 bases not matched to a gene. CDR3 sequence (DNA): TGTGCCAGCAGCCGACTAGCGGGAGGGCCCCACAATGAGCAGTTCTTC. Protein product: CASSRLAGGPHNEQFF.

This clonotype was counted a few times. The chain joins TRBV9 to TRBJ1-1; D gene unclear. This CDR3 comprises 14 residues. V lost 4 bases and J lost 3, with 13 bases in between. Germline loops: CDR1 SGDLS, CDR2 YYNGEE. The CDR3 reads CASSLTGIHTEAFF. The DNA for the CDR3 is TGTGCCAGCAGCTTGACCGGGATTCACACTGAAGCTTTCTTT.

The table lists this clonotype with many counts. The rearrangement links TRBV2 to TRBJ2-1; D unclear. There are 13 residues in the CDR3. Germline V lookup: CDR1 SNHLY, CDR2 FYNNEI. Trimming removed 0 bases at V and 7 bases at J, with 7 bases between. CDR3 nucleotide sequence: TGTGCCAGCAGTGAAGCTTCATATAATGAGCAGTTCTTC. It yields the protein CASSEASYNEQFF.

This clonotype occurred a few times. The chain employs TRBV5-6 and TRBJ2-1; 7 nucleotides line up with TRBD2. After removal of 7 bases from V and 4 bases from J, the junction contained 11 bases not matched to a gene. The CDR3 loop spans 15 amino acids. Looked up from germline, CDR1 is SGHDT and CDR2 is YYEEEE. Here the CDR3 reads CASVLGGRVYNEQFF. For the CDR3, the DNA is TGTGCCAGCGTCCTCGGGGGGAGGGTTTACAATGAGCAGTTCTTC.

This clonotype occurred a few times. V usage is TRBV3-1 and J usage is TRBJ2-7, with D uncertain. This CDR3 has 14 residues. Deletions cut 3 bases from V and 2 bases from J, with 11 bases between. Germline V gives CDR1 LGHDT, CDR2 YNNKEL (reference sequence). The CDR3 sequence: CASSHADTPYEQYF. CDR3 bases: TGTGCCAGCAGCCATGCCGATACCCCCTACGAGCAGTACTTC.

CDR3 residues: CASSEGLGGAQETQYF. Written as DNA, the CDR3 is TGTGCCAGCAGCGAGGGTTTGGGCGGGGCCCAAGAGACCCAGTACTTC. The chain combines TRBV9 with TRBJ2-5; the D gene is possibly TRBD2 (6 bases). The CDR3 is 16 residues long. In germline, CDR1 is SGDLS, CDR2 YYNGEE. V was pared by 3 bases and J by 1 base, with 16 bases between.

In its sample, this clonotype was seen many times. CDR3 sequence (DNA): TGTGCCAGCAGCCCCCCCCCACAGGGGGCGCGGTACGAGCAGTACTTC. Translated: CASSPPPQGARYEQYF. The chain couples TRBV7-2 to TRBJ2-7; 9 bases line up with TRBD1. Germline CDR1 SGHTA, CDR2 FQGNSA. V was pared by 5 bases and J by 4 bases, with 12 bases of the junction left unmatched. The CDR3 is 16 amino acids.